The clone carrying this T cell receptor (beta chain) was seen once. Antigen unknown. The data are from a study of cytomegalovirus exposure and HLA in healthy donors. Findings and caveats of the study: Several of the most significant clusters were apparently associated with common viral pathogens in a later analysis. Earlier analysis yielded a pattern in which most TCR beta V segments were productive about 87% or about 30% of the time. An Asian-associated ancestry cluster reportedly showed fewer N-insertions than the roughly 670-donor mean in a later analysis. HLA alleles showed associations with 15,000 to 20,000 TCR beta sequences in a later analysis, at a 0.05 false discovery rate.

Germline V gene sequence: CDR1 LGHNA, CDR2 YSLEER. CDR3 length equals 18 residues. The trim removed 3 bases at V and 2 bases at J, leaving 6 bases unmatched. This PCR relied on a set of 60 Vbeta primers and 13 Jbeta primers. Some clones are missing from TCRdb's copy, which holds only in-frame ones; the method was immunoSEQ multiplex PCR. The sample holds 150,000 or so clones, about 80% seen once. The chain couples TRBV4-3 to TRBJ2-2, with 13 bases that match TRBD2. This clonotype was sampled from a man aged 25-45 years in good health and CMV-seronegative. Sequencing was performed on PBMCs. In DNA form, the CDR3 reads TGCGCCAGCAGCCACCCCCCGGGACTAGCGGGAAACACCGGGGAGCTGTTTTTT. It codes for CASSHPPGLAGNTGELFF.